These 5 T cell receptor beta chains were sequenced from one sample in a study of blood T cell repertoires in COVID-19. Repertoires were generated with immunoSEQ multiplex PCR, while TCRdb's copy carries only in-frame clones and drops some. The sample holds about 190,000 clones, 84% seen once. Sequencing input: peripheral blood. These receptors all come from a woman aged 65 to 85 with active or convalescent COVID-19.

The V and J genes are TRBV12-3 or TRBV12-4 and TRBJ2-3, with D unresolved. With 0 bases removed from V and 5 bases from J, the gap between germline ends came to 3 bases. This CDR3 has 12 residues. The CDR3 DNA reads TGTGCCAGCAGTTTAGCCCAAGATACGCAGTATTTT. Translating gives CASSLAQDTQYF.

V is TRBV7-9 and J is TRBJ1-5; 9 bases are shared with TRBD1. Germline values: CDR1 SEHNR, CDR2 FQNEAQ (reference sequence). This CDR3 region has 17 residues. Germline trimming cut 1 base from V and 6 bases from J; bases unmatched to any gene: 10. CDR3 bases: TGTGCCAGCAGCTTAGGGGACAGGGATAGTGCAGGTCAGCCCCAGCATTTT. Amino acid sequence: CASSLGDRDSAGQPQHF.

The chain has TRBV7-9 and TRBJ1-4; D gene uncertain. The CDR3 extends over 15 amino acids. Trimming pared 5 bases from V and 0 bases from J, leaving 10 bases between. Germline V gene sequence: CDR1 SEHNR, CDR2 FQNEAQ (reference sequence). The CDR3 protein is CASSPVLATNEKLFF. CDR3 nucleotide sequence: TGTGCCAGCAGCCCCGTATTAGCAACTAATGAAAAACTGTTTTTT.

The chain has TRBV6-4 and TRBJ1-2; TRBD1 is a possible D gene (6 bases). Per germline, CDR1 MRHNA and CDR2 SNTAGT. V was trimmed by 8 bases and J by 0 bases, leaving 16 bases between them. The CDR3 contains 15 residues. The CDR3 loop is CASEGTPETNYGYTF. The CDR3 DNA is TGTGCCAGCGAAGGGACACCCGAGACTAACTATGGCTACACCTTC.

The V call is TRBV2, the J call TRBJ2-5; 13 bases are shared with TRBD2. The germline gives CDR1 SNHLY, CDR2 FYNNEI. The CDR3 length is 16 residues. Trimming removed 6 bases from V and 2 bases from J; junction bases left unmatched: 6. CDR3 residues: CASRRTSGSRQETQYF. For the CDR3, the DNA is TGTGCCAGCAGAAGGACTAGCGGGAGTAGGCAAGAGACCCAGTACTTC.